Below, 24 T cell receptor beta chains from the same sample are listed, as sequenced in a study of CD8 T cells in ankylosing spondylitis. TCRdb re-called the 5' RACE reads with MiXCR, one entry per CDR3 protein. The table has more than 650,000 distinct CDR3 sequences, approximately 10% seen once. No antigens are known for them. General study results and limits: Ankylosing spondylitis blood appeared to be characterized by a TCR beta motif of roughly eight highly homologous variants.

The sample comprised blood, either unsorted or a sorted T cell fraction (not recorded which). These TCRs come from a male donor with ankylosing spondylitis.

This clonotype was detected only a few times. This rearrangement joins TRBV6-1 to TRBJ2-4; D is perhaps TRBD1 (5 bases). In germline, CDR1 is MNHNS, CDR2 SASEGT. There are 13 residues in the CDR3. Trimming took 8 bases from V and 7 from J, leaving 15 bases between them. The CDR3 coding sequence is TGTGCCAGCGCGAGGACACCCAGTAACATTCAGTACTTC. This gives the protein CASARTPSNIQYF.

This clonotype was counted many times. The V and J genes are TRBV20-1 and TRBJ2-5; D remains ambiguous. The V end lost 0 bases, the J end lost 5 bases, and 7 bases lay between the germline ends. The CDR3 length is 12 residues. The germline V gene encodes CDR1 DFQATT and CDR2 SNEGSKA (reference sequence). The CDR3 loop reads CSARDPSETQYF. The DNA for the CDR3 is TGCAGTGCTAGAGACCCCTCGGAGACCCAGTACTTC.

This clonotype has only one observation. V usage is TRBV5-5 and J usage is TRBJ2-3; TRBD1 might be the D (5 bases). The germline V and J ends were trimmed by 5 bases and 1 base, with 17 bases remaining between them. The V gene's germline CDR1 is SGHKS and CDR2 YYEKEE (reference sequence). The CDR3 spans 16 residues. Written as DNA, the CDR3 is TGTGCCAGCAGGGAGCCCCAGGGTTGGGGCACAGATACGCAGTATTTT. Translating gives CASREPQGWGTDTQYF. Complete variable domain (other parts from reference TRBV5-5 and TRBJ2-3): DAGVTQSPTHLIKTRGQQVTLRCSPISGHKSVSWYQQVLGQGPQFIFQYYEKEERGRGNFPDRFSARQFPNYSSELNVNALLLGDSALYLCASREPQGWGTDTQYFGPGTRLTVL.

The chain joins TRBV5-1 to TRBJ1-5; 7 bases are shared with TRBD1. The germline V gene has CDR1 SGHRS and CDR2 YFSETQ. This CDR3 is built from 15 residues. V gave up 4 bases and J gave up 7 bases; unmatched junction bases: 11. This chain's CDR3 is CASSAGVQGDQPQHF. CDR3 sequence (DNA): TGCGCCAGCAGCGCGGGAGTCCAGGGGGACCAGCCCCAGCATTTT.

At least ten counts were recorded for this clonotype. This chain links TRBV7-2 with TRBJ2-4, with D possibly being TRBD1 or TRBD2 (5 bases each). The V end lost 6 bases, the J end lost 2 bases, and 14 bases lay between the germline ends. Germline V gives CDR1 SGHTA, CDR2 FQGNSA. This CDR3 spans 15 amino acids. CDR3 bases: TGTGCCAGCAGTCTAACGAGGGGTTCCAAAAACATTCAGTACTTC. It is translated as CASSLTRGSKNIQYF. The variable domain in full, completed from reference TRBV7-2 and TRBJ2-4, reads GAGVSQSPSNKVTEKGKDVELRCDPISGHTALYWYRQSLGQGLEFLIYFQGNSAPDKSGLPSDRFSAERTGGSVSTLTIQRTQQEDSAVYLCASSLTRGSKNIQYFGAGTRLSVL.

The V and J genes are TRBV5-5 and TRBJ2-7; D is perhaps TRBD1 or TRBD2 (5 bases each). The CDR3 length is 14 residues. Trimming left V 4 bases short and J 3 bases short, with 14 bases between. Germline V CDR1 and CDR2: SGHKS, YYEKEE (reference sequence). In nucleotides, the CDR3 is TGTGCCAGCAGCCCAATGGGGGTTAACTACGAGCAGTACTTC. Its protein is CASSPMGVNYEQYF.

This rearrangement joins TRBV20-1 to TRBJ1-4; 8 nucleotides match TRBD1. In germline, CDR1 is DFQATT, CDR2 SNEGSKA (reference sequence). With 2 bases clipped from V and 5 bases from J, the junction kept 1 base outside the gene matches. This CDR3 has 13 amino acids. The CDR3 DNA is TGCAGTGCTAGAAGGGACAGGAATGAAAAACTGTTTTTT. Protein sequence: CSARRDRNEKLFF.

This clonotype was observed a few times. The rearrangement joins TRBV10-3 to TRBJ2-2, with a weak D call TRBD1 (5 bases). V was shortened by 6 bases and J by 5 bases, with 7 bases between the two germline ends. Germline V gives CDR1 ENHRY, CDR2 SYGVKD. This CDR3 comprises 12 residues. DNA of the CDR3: TGTGCCATCAGCAGGGATACCGGGGAGCTGTTTTTT. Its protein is CAISRDTGELFF.

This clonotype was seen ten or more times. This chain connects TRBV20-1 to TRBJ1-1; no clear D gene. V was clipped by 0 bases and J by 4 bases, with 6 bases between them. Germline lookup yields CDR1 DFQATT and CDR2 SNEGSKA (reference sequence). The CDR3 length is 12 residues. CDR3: CSARDRSTEAFF. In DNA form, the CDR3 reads TGCAGTGCTAGAGATCGGAGCACTGAAGCTTTCTTT.

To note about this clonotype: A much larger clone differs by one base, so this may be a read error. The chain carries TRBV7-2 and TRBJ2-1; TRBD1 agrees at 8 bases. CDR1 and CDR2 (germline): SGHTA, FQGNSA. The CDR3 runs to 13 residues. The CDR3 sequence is CVSSPDRGDEQFF. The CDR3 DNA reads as TGTGTCAGCAGCCCTGACAGGGGCGATGAGCAGTTCTTC.

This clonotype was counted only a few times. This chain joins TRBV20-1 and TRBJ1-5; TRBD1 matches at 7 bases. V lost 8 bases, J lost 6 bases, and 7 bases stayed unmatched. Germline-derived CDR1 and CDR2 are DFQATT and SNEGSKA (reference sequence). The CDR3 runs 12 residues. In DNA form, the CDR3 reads TGCAGTTGGGGACAGCAGCTTCAGCCCCAGCATTTT. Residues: CSWGQQLQPQHF.

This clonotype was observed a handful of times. The CDR3, as DNA: TGTGCCAGCAGCTTAGCGTTTCTTTTGGCGGGGGCCTACGAGCAGTACTTC. It specifies CASSLAFLLAGAYEQYF. The chain employs TRBV7-2 and TRBJ2-7, with 7 bases matching TRBD2. Trimming at V came to 0 bases and at J to 2 bases, leaving 10 bases not matched to a gene. The CDR3 is made up of 17 amino acids. Germline V lookup: CDR1 SGHTA, CDR2 FQGNSA.

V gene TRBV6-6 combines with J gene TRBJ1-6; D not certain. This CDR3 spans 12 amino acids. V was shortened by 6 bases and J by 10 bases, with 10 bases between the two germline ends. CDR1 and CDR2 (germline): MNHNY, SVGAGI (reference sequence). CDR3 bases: TGTGCCAGCAGAGCAATAGAGTCACCCCTCCACTTT. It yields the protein CASRAIESPLHF.

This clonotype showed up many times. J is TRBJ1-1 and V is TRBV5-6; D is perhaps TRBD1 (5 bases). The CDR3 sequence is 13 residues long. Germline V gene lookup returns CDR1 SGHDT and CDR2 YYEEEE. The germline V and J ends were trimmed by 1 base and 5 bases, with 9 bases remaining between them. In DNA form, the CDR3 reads TGTGCCAGCAGCTTGTGGGGGGGGACTGAAGCTTTCTTT. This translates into CASSLWGGTEAFF.

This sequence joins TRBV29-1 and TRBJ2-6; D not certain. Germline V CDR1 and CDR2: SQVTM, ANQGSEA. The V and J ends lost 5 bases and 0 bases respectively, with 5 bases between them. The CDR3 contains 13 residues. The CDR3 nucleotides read TGCAGCGTTAGACTCTCTGGGGCCAACGTCCTGACTTTC. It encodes CSVRLSGANVLTF.

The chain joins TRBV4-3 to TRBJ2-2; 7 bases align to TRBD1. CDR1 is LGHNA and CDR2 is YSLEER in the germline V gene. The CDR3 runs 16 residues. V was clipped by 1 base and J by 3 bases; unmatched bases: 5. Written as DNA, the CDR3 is TGCGCCAGCAGCCAAGGTCAAGGGGGCTACACCGGGGAGCTGTTTTTT. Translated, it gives CASSQGQGGYTGELFF.

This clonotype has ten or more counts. CDR3 DNA: TGCGCCAGCAGCCGATCGACAGGGACCACAGATACGCAGTATTTT. It encodes CASSRSTGTTDTQYF. This chain links TRBV5-1 with TRBJ2-3, with 7 positions matching TRBD1. V was pared by 4 bases and J by 2 bases, with 7 bases of the junction left unmatched. CDR3 length: 15 residues. Germline V gene lookup returns CDR1 SGHRS and CDR2 YFSETQ.

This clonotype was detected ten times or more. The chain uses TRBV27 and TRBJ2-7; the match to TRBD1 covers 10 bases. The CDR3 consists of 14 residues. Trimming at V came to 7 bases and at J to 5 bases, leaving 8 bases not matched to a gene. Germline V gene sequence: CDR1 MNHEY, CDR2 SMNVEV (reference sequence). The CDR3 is CASKTGTGEDEQYF. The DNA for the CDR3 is TGTGCCAGCAAAACCGGGACAGGGGAGGACGAGCAGTACTTC.

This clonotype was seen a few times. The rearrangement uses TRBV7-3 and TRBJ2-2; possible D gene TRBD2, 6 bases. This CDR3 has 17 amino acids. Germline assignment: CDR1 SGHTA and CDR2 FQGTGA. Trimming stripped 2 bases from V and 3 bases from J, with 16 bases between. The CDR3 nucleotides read TGTGCCAGCAGCTTATTGGGCGGAGGAGGGGACACCGGGGAGCTGTTTTTT. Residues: CASSLLGGGGDTGELFF. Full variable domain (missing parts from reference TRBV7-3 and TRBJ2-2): GAGVSQTPSNKVTEKGKYVELRCDPISGHTALYWYRQSLGQGPEFLIYFQGTGAADDSGLPNDRFFAVRPEGSVSTLKIQRTERGDSAVYLCASSLLGGGGDTGELFFGEGSRLTVL.

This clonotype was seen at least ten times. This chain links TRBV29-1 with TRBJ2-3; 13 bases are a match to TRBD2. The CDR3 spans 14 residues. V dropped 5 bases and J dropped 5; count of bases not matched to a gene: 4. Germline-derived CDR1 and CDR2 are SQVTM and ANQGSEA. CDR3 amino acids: CSVWTSGREDTQYF. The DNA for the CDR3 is TGCAGCGTTTGGACTAGCGGGAGAGAAGATACGCAGTATTTT.

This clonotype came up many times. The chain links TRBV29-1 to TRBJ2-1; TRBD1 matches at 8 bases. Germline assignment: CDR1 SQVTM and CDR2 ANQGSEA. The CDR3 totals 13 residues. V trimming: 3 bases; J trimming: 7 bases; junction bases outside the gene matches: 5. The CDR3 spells CSVERQGRNEQFF. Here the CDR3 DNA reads TGCAGCGTTGAGAGACAGGGGAGGAATGAGCAGTTCTTC.

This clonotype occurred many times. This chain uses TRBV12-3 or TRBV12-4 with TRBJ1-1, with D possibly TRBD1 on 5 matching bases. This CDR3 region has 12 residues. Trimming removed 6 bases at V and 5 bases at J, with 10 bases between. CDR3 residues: CASRFSGTEAFF. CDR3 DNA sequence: TGTGCCAGCAGGTTTTCAGGGACTGAAGCTTTCTTT.

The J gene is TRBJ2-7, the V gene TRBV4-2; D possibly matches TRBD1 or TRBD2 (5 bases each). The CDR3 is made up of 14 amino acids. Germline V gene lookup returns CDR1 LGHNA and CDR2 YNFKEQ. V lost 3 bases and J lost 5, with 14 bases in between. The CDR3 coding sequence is TGTGCCAGCAGCCATCGGGACCGCGACGACGAGCAGTACTTC. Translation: CASSHRDRDDEQYF.

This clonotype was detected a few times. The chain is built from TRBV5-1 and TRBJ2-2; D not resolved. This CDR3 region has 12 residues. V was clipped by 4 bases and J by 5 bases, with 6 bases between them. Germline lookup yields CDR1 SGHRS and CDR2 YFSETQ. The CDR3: CASSIGTGELFF. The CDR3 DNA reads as TGCGCCAGCAGCATAGGAACCGGGGAGCTGTTTTTT.